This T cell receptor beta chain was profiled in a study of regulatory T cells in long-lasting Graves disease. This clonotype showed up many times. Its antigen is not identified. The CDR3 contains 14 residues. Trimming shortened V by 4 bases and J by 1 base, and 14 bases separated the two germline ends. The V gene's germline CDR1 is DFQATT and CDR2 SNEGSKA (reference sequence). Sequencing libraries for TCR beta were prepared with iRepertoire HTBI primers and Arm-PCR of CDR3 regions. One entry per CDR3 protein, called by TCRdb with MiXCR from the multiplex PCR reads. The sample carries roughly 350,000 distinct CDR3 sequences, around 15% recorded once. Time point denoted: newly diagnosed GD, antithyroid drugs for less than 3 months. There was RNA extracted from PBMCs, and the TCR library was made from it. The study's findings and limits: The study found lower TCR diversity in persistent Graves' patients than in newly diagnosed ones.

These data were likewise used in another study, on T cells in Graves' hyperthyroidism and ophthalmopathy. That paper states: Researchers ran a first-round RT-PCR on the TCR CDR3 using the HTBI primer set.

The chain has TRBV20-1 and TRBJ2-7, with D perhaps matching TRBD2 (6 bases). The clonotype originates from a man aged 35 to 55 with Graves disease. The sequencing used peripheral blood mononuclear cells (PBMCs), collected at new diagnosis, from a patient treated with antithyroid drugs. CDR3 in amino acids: CSATRAGRSYEQYF. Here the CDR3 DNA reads TGCAGTGCTACGAGAGCGGGTCGGTCCTACGAGCAGTACTTC.